The rows below give T cell receptor beta chains drawn from one sample of a study of human versus mouse CDR3 diversity and MHC coevolution. Profiled with immunoSEQ multiplex PCR; TCRdb holds only in-frame clones, not every one. The profile covers about 77,000 clones, with about 90% appearing a single time and roughly 0.15% taken by the ten largest. The sequenced material came from naive CD4+ T cells from blood. All receptors derive from a person aged 25 to 75 in good health. Both conserved end residues are part of each CDR3. A D gene is named only where the DNA matches it firmly. Rows give clone size only sometimes, using once, few, many, or a class for an expanded clone.

TRBJ2-5 | TRBV12-2 | - | - | TGTGCAAGTCGCACACCGGGAGGGCGTCCGGGAGAGACCCAGTACTTC | CASRTPGGRPGETQYF
TRBJ2-1 | TRBV7-2 | - | - | TGTGCCAGCAGTCTAGACAATGAGCAGTTCTTC | CASSLDNEQFF
TRBJ1-2 | TRBV9 | - | - | TGTGCCAGCAGCCTAGACCTGGGGGCGGCCATTAACTATGGCTACACCTTC | CASSLDLGAAINYGYTF
TRBJ2-3 | TRBV14 | TRBD2 | - | TGTGCCAGCAGCAGACTAGCGGGGGGCATTACGGATACGCAGTATTTT | CASSRLAGGITDTQYF
TRBJ2-7 | TRBV6-5 | TRBD1 | - | TGTGCCAGCAGTTACTCGAGGGGGCGGCTCTACGAGCAGTACTTC | CASSYSRGRLYEQYF
TRBJ2-5 | TRBV4-1 | TRBD2 | - | TGCGCCAGCAGCCAACCGGGCAAGCGGGAGGGCCGCGAGACCCAGTACTTC | CASSQPGKREGRETQYF
TRBJ1-5 | TRBV5-1 | - | - | TGCGCCAGCAGCTTGGCGGGGGGGCCCCGGCAGCCCCAGCATTTT | CASSLAGGPRQPQHF
TRBJ1-1 | TRBV7-9 | - | - | TGTGCCAGCAGCACTAGGGCTAACACTGAAGCTTTCTTT | CASSTRANTEAFF
TRBJ1-4 | TRBV6-5 | - | - | TGTGCCAGCAGTTACTCGGGCAGGCTCGCTAATGAAAAACTGTTTTTT | CASSYSGRLANEKLFF
TRBJ2-5 | TRBV9 | TRBD2 | - | TGTGCCAGCAGCGTAGCCAGCGGGAGTAACCCAGAGACCCAGTACTTC | CASSVASGSNPETQYF
TRBJ1-1 | TRBV10-1 | - | - | TGCGCCAGCAGTAGTCAGGGGTCGGACACTGAAGCTTTCTTT | CASSSQGSDTEAFF
TRBJ2-1 | TRBV2 | TRBD2 | - | TGTGCCAGCAGGACTAGCGGGAGTGGCTCCTACAATGAGCAGTTCTTC | CASRTSGSGSYNEQFF
TRBJ2-1 | TRBV11-2 | TRBD2 | - | TGTGCCAGCAGGAGCGTAGCGGGAAGGGACAATGAGCAGTTCTTC | CASRSVAGRDNEQFF
TRBJ2-5 | TRBV27 | TRBD1 | - | TGTGCCAGCAGTGGACAGGGTTTACGGGAGACCCAGTACTTC | CASSGQGLRETQYF
TRBJ1-2 | TRBV4-1 | - | - | TGCGCCAGCAGCCAGGAGGGAGGGCCACTATATGGCTACACCTTC | CASSQEGGPLYGYTF
TRBJ2-3 | TRBV7-3 | - | - | TGTGCCAGCAGCTTAGGAGGGGGGGCCACAGATACGCAGTATTTT | CASSLGGGATDTQYF
TRBJ2-2 | TRBV21-1 | - | - | TGTGCCAGCACGCCTAGCGGGAGGCCCGGGGAGCTGTTTTTT | CASTPSGRPGELFF
TRBJ2-1 | TRBV5-4 | TRBD1 | - | TGTGCCAGCAGCTTTTCACAGGGGCCAGGAAATGAGCAGTTCTTC | CASSFSQGPGNEQFF
TRBJ1-2 | TRBV9 | - | once | TGTGCCAGCAGCGTAGCCCATAGGGACTTGAGCTATGGCTACACCTTC | CASSVAHRDLSYGYTF
TRBJ1-2 | TRBV7-9 | TRBD1 | - | TGTGCCAGCAGCTTAGGCCAGGGGGACGCTGGCTACACCTTC | CASSLGQGDAGYTF
TRBJ2-7 | TRBV18 | TRBD2 | once | TGTGCCAGCTCACCACTAGCGGGAGCCTACGAGCAGTACTTC | CASSPLAGAYEQYF
TRBJ1-1 | TRBV30 | - | - | TGTGCCTGGAGTGGACAGCAGAACACTGAAGCTTTCTTT | CAWSGQQNTEAFF
TRBJ2-2 | TRBV30 | TRBD1 | - | TGTGCCCATCACCGACAGGGCGGGGAGCTGTTTTTT | CAHHRQGGELFF
TRBJ2-1 | TRBV19 | TRBD2 | - | TGTGCCAGTAGTATACGGACTAGTCGCTTTGAGCAGTTCTTC | CASSIRTSRFEQFF
TRBJ1-5 | TRBV30 | TRBD1 | - | TGTGCCTGGTCGCGACAGGGCCTAAATCAGCCCCAGCATTTT | CAWSRQGLNQPQHF
TRBJ2-7 | TRBV5-4 | TRBD2 | once | TGTGCCGGGAGGACTAGCGGGACCCACGAGCAGTACTTC | CAGRTSGTHEQYF
TRBJ1-4 | TRBV9 | TRBD1 | - | TGTGCCGGCCTATGGCGGGACAGCGGAGAAAAACTGTTTTTT | CAGLWRDSGEKLFF
TRBJ2-3 | TRBV5-6 | TRBD2 | - | TGTGCCAGCAGCTTGGACGGGGGGGCCAAGTTACAATCAGATACGCAGTATTTT | CASSLDGGAKLQSDTQYF
TRBJ2-1 | TRBV19 | - | - | TGTGCCAGTAGTACCCTCACAGGAAGATGGAGTGAGCAGTTCTTC | CASSTLTGRWSEQFF
TRBJ2-3 | TRBV30 | TRBD2 | - | TGTGCCTGTGGTAGCGGGGGAGATACGCAGTATTTT | CACGSGGDTQYF
TRBJ2-3 | TRBV10-2 | - | - | TGCGCCAGCAGTGATAAACAGATCCGCACAGATACGCAGTATTTT | CASSDKQIRTDTQYF
TRBJ2-7 | TRBV7-2 | - | - | TGTGCCAGCAGCCGGCTGCATGGAGAATCCTACGAGCAGTACTTC | CASSRLHGESYEQYF
TRBJ2-7 | TRBV6-6 | TRBD1 | - | TGTGCCAGCAGCTATGGGACAGGGGGCCGGGAGCAGTACTTC | CASSYGTGGREQYF
TRBJ2-3 | TRBV5-1 | TRBD1 | - | TGCGCCAGCACTCCGGGACAGATCACAGATACGCAGTATTTT | CASTPGQITDTQYF
TRBJ1-5 | TRBV19 | TRBD1 | few | TGTGCCAGTAGTATAGACCCGACAGGGTTCCAGCCCCAGCATTTT | CASSIDPTGFQPQHF
TRBJ2-1 | TRBV9 | - | once | TGTGCCAGCAGCGTAGGTAGTAGCGGCTACAATGAGCAGTTCTTC | CASSVGSSGYNEQFF
TRBJ1-1 | TRBV28 | - | - | TGTGCCAGCAGTTTATTCAGCAGGGTGAACACTGAAGCTTTCTTT | CASSLFSRVNTEAFF
TRBJ2-7 | TRBV10-2 | - | - | TGCGCCAGCAGTGACATGGCTGGTTACTACTACGAGCAGTACTTC | CASSDMAGYYYEQYF
TRBJ2-1 | TRBV5-1 | TRBD2 | - | TGCGCCAGCAGCCCGGGACTAGCGGGAGCCAATGAGCAGTTCTTC | CASSPGLAGANEQFF
TRBJ2-1 | TRBV21-1 | - | - | TGTGCCAGCAGCAAAGAGACAGGTGGGGCTAAGTCCTACAATGAGCAGTTCTTC | CASSKETGGAKSYNEQFF
TRBJ1-2 | TRBV29-1 | TRBD1 | - | TGCAGCGTAGGGACAGGGGACTATGGCTACACCTTC | CSVGTGDYGYTF
TRBJ1-2 | TRBV10-3 | - | - | TGTGCCATCAGTGAGGTCCCAGGGAACTATGGCTACACCTTC | CAISEVPGNYGYTF
TRBJ2-7 | TRBV28 | - | - | TGTGCCAGCGTTGACAGCTCCTACGAGCAGTACTTC | CASVDSSYEQYF
TRBJ1-1 | TRBV7-9 | TRBD1 | - | TGTGCCAGCAGCTTAGGGGACAGGGTCGGGACTGAAGCTTTCTTT | CASSLGDRVGTEAFF
TRBJ2-7 | TRBV4-2 | - | - | TGTGCCAGCAGCCGGGGGGGCCTCCCAGGAGGTTCGTCCTACGAGCAGTACTTC | CASSRGGLPGGSSYEQYF
TRBJ1-1 | TRBV6-6 | - | once | TGTGCCAGCAGTCCCGAGGGTGACACTGAAGCTTTCTTT | CASSPEGDTEAFF
TRBJ2-5 | TRBV27 | - | - | TGTGCCAGCAGTTTGGGGGGTGAGCGGCGTGAGACCCAGTACTTC | CASSLGGERRETQYF
TRBJ2-7 | TRBV28 | - | - | TGTGCCAGCAGTTTGTGGGGGGGCAGCGACGAGCAGTACTTC | CASSLWGGSDEQYF
TRBJ1-4 | TRBV7-2 | TRBD1 | - | TGTGCCAGCAGCTTAAGGGGGCAAGCTAATGAAAAACTGTTTTTT | CASSLRGQANEKLFF
TRBJ2-7 | TRBV5-5 | - | - | TGTGCCAGCAGCTTCACAGGGATCCCCGAGCAGTACTTC | CASSFTGIPEQYF
TRBJ2-7 | TRBV5-1 | - | - | TGCGCCAGCAGCAACGGACAGTACCTTCAAGTTTACGAGCAGTACTTC | CASSNGQYLQVYEQYF
TRBJ1-4 | TRBV28 | - | - | TGTGCCAGCTACCAGGGTACAACTAATGAAAAACTGTTTTTT | CASYQGTTNEKLFF
TRBJ2-3 | TRBV7-8 | TRBD2 | - | TGTGCCAGCAGCTTAGCGATCGCGGGAGGACCGACAGATACGCAGTATTTT | CASSLAIAGGPTDTQYF
TRBJ2-3 | TRBV19 | - | - | TGTGCCAGTAACCGGGGGGCAGGGGCGAGAGATACGCAGTATTTT | CASNRGAGARDTQYF
TRBJ2-3 | TRBV29-1 | TRBD2 | - | TGCAGCGTTTTAGCGGGGGTAAGCACAGATACGCAGTATTTT | CSVLAGVSTDTQYF
TRBJ1-1 | TRBV19 | - | - | TGTGCCAGTAAGAGACAGTCCCGGGGCGGGGGTGGGACTGAAGCTTTCTTT | CASKRQSRGGGGTEAFF